Below are 26 T cell receptor beta chains sequenced from a single sample in a study of beta chain features in type 1 diabetes (dated by TCRdb to 2016 to 2019). Library creation used the immunoSEQ multiplex PCR assay. The entire amount of isolated RNA was reverse transcribed using the High Capacity cDNA Reverse Transcription Kit, so the sequenced TCRB transcripts were expressed ones. What TCRdb holds here is the immuneACCESS table cut down to in-frame rearrangements. Part of the clones is not present; checked against another copy, under half of the missing clones reflect an unresolved V gene, and the others are unexplained. This sample comprises about 900,000 clones, 17% of them detected only once. Clones ranked in the top ten supply 0.023% of the sample. Source material: naive CD4+ T cells from blood. According to the study, the label for this sample's cell subset or site signals: true naive CD4+ T cells. The receptors were sampled from a woman in her late teens or twenties in good health.

There are a few counts of this clone. The CDR3 region has the DNA TGCAGCGTACGCTTAGCGGGAGGTACAGATACGCAGTATTTT. Translation gives CSVRLAGGTDTQYF. This rearrangement joins TRBV29-1 to TRBJ2-3; 10 bases match TRBD2. CDR1 SQVTM and CDR2 ANQGSEA come from the germline V gene. With 6 bases clipped from V and 3 bases from J, the junction kept 6 bases outside the gene matches. The CDR3 is 14 amino acids.

This clone has more than one count but fewer than ten. This chain links TRBV20-1 with TRBJ2-5; D perhaps matches TRBD2 (5 bases). Trimming took off 7 bases at V and 11 bases at J, with 17 bases between the two ends. CDR1 is DFQATT and CDR2 is SNEGSKA in the germline V gene (reference sequence). The CDR3 consists of 11 residues. The CDR3 bases are TGCAGTGTAGGCCACCTGAGGGAGCAGTACTTC. Protein sequence: CSVGHLREQYF.

The chain is built from TRBV7-9 and TRBJ1-1, with D maybe TRBD1 (5 bases). CDR3 size: 12 residues. CDR1 is SEHNR, CDR2 FQNEAQ, per germline (reference sequence). With 2 bases removed from V and 6 bases from J, the gap between germline ends came to 7 bases. The CDR3 protein is CASSLSGAEAFF. The CDR3 DNA sequence: TGTGCCAGCAGCTTATCGGGGGCTGAAGCTTTCTTT.

Details on this clone: This sample also contains other DNA sequences that code for the same CDR3. The chain links TRBV5-4 to TRBJ1-4; D is possibly TRBD1 (6 bases). V was trimmed by 2 bases and J by 5 bases, leaving 10 bases between them. This CDR3 spans 14 amino acids. CDR1 and CDR2 (germline): SGHNT, YYREEE (reference sequence). The CDR3 loop reads CASSLQGNNEKLFF. For the CDR3, the DNA is TGTGCCAGCAGCTTACAGGGAAACAATGAAAAACTGTTTTTT.

This clone occurred a few times. The V call is TRBV5-4, the J call TRBJ2-2; tentative D call: TRBD1 (6 bases). Germline V lookup: CDR1 SGHNT, CDR2 YYREEE (reference sequence). V dropped 5 bases and J dropped 4 bases, with 21 bases sitting between them. This CDR3 is 17 amino acids long. CDR3 sequence (DNA): TGTGCCAGCAGTCCCCGAGGGGGAACAGGGCTCACCGGGGAGCTGTTTTTT. It translates to CASSPRGGTGLTGELFF.

This clone was found a few times. This specimen includes other DNA sequences encoding the same CDR3. The genes are TRBV18 and TRBJ1-5; perhaps TRBD1 as D (5 bases). The CDR3 is 14 amino acids. Germline values: CDR1 KGHSH, CDR2 LQKENI. With 3 bases removed from V and 7 bases from J, the gap between germline ends came to 13 bases. CDR3 sequence: CASSPGQGGQPQHF. The CDR3 DNA is TGTGCCAGCTCACCGGGGCAGGGTGGACAGCCCCAGCATTTT.

This clone has only a few counts. This chain uses TRBV7-9 with TRBJ1-1; no reliable D call. CDR3 length: 14 residues. V gave up 3 bases and J gave up 1 base, with 9 bases separating them. Germline V gives CDR1 SEHNR, CDR2 FQNEAQ (reference sequence). The CDR3 sequence: CASSFDNSNTEAFF. The CDR3 DNA reads as TGTGCCAGCAGCTTCGACAACTCGAACACTGAAGCTTTCTTT.

The sample holds many counts of this clone. J is TRBJ2-1 and V is TRBV4-3, with TRBD1 matching over 10 bases. Germline assignment: CDR1 LGHNA and CDR2 YSLEER. The CDR3 covers 16 residues. V lost 2 bases to trimming and J lost 5 bases; unmatched junction nucleotides: 6. The CDR3 region is CASSQPGQGRDNEQFF. The CDR3, as DNA: TGCGCCAGCAGCCAACCGGGACAGGGGAGAGACAATGAGCAGTTCTTC.

This clone was seen a few times. The rearrangement uses TRBV25-1 and TRBJ1-2; D unclear. Germline loops: CDR1 MGHDK, CDR2 SYGVNS. This CDR3 spans 13 amino acids. V dropped 2 bases and J dropped 4 bases, with 8 bases sitting between them. The CDR3: CASSEGTFYGYTF. The CDR3 DNA reads TGTGCCAGCAGTGAAGGCACCTTCTATGGCTACACCTTC.

The chain combines TRBV7-2 with TRBJ2-5, with 8 bases that match TRBD2. The CDR3 contains 16 residues. CDR1 SGHTA and CDR2 FQGNSA come from the germline V gene. V shed 5 bases and J 0 bases; nucleotides not matched to a gene: 8. The CDR3 DNA is TGTGCCAGCAGCCCGCGGACTAGCCGACACCAAGAGACCCAGTACTTC. Translation gives CASSPRTSRHQETQYF.

This clone was seen a handful of times. The gene calls are TRBV4-3 and TRBJ1-4; D is unresolved. Trimming pared 0 bases from V and 8 bases from J, leaving 7 bases between. The CDR3 runs 13 residues. CDR1 and CDR2 (germline): LGHNA, YSLEER. The CDR3 DNA is TGCGCCAGCAGCCAAGAATGGTCAGAAAAACTGTTTTTT. It is translated as CASSQEWSEKLFF.

The chain uses TRBV7-9 and TRBJ1-2; no clear D. From germline, CDR1 is SEHNR and CDR2 FQNEAQ (reference sequence). This CDR3 has 12 residues. Trimming pared 3 bases from V and 3 bases from J, leaving 5 bases between. The CDR3 DNA reads TGTGCCAGCAGCTTGTCGGACTATGGCTACACCTTC. Translation gives CASSLSDYGYTF.

The V call is TRBV4-3, the J call TRBJ2-1; 10 nucleotides agree with TRBD2. The CDR3 runs to 18 residues. V shed 0 bases, J shed 6 bases, and the junction held 11 bases outside the gene matches. Germline-derived CDR1 and CDR2 are LGHNA and YSLEER. The CDR3 reads CASSQESSGSYPSNEQFF. Written as DNA, the CDR3 is TGCGCCAGCAGCCAAGAGTCTAGCGGGAGCTATCCGAGCAATGAGCAGTTCTTC.

The gene calls are TRBV18 and TRBJ2-3; D is uncertain. The CDR3 sequence is 15 residues long. The germline CDR1 and CDR2 sequences are KGHSH and LQKENI. Trimming left V 3 bases short and J 0 bases short, with 10 bases between. CDR3 protein: CASSPELTSTDTQYF. In DNA form, the CDR3 reads TGTGCCAGCTCACCGGAGCTAACTAGCACAGATACGCAGTATTTT.

The chain joins TRBV2 to TRBJ2-2; 10 positions match TRBD2. CDR1 is SNHLY and CDR2 is FYNNEI in the germline V gene. The CDR3 is 15 amino acids. The junction had 3 bases not matched to a gene; V was cut back by 2 bases and J by 6 bases. The CDR3 coding sequence is TGTGCCAGCAGTGAAAGCGGGAGGGCCTCCGGGGAGCTGTTTTTT. It translates to CASSESGRASGELFF. The variable domain in full, with the rest retrieved from reference TRBV2 and TRBJ2-2, is EPEVTQTPSHQVTQMGQEVILRCVPISNHLYFYWYRQILGQKVEFLVSFYNNEISEKSEIFDDQFSVERPDGSNFTLKIRSTKLEDSAMYFCASSESGRASGELFFGEGSRLTVL.

This clone was detected a few times. The gene calls are TRBV7-9 and TRBJ1-5, with unresolved D. CDR3 length: 15 residues. Trimming cost V 1 base and J 2 bases, with 9 bases left between them. In germline, CDR1 is SEHNR, CDR2 FQNEAQ (reference sequence). The DNA of the CDR3 is TGTGCCAGCAGCTTAGGTGGATGGGGCAATCAGCCCCAGCATTTT. Amino acid sequence: CASSLGGWGNQPQHF. Full variable domain (missing parts from reference TRBV7-9 and TRBJ1-5): DTGVSQNPRHKITKRGQNVTFRCDPISEHNRLYWYRQTLGQGPEFLTYFQNEAQLEKSRLLSDRFSAERPKGSFSTLEIQRTEQGDSAMYLCASSLGGWGNQPQHFGDGTRLSIL.

In this sample, this clone turned up a few times. V usage is TRBV11-2 and J usage is TRBJ2-1, with D possibly being TRBD2 (5 bases). The CDR3 is made up of 13 amino acids. The V end was cut by 3 bases, the J end by 7 bases, with 10 bases between. CDR1 is SGHAT and CDR2 is FQNNGV in the germline V gene. CDR3 bases: TGTGCCAGCAGCTTCGGGATAGGTAATGAGCAGTTCTTC. Translated, it gives CASSFGIGNEQFF.

This clone has just a few counts. Within the sample, other DNA sequences also encode this same CDR3. The chain links TRBV18 to TRBJ2-2; TRBD2 might be the D (5 bases). V lost 2 bases, J lost 1 base, and 8 bases lay in between. Germline CDR1 reads KGHSH; CDR2 reads LQKENI. This CDR3 has 15 amino acids. In nucleotides, the CDR3 is TGTGCCAGCTCACCAGGACTGATGAACACCGGGGAGCTGTTTTTT. It yields the protein CASSPGLMNTGELFF. Combining the CDR3 with reference TRBV18 and TRBJ2-2 gives the whole variable domain NAGVMQNPRHLVRRRGQEARLRCSPMKGHSHVYWYRQLPEEGLKFMVYLQKENIIDESGMPKERFSAEFPKEGPSILRIQQVVRGDSAAYFCASSPGLMNTGELFFGEGSRLTVL.

This clone was observed a few times. The J gene is TRBJ2-3, the V gene TRBV18; TRBD2 might be the D (5 bases). V was clipped by 6 bases and J by 3 bases, with 16 bases between them. Per the germline V gene, CDR1 is KGHSH and CDR2 is LQKENI. CDR3 length: 15 residues. The CDR3 spells CASSRGLARTDTQYF. CDR3 in DNA: TGTGCCAGCTCGCGCGGACTGGCCAGAACAGATACGCAGTATTTT. Together with reference TRBV18 and TRBJ2-3, the CDR3 gives the full variable domain: NAGVMQNPRHLVRRRGQEARLRCSPMKGHSHVYWYRQLPEEGLKFMVYLQKENIIDESGMPKERFSAEFPKEGPSILRIQQVVRGDSAAYFCASSRGLARTDTQYFGPGTRLTVL.

The CDR3: CASSLPDPTGRYEQYF. The DNA of the CDR3 is TGCGCCAGCAGCTTGCCCGATCCGACAGGGCGCTACGAGCAGTACTTC. The chain links TRBV5-1 to TRBJ2-7; TRBD1 matches at 7 bases. This CDR3 comprises 16 residues. The trim removed 1 base at V and 3 bases at J, leaving 10 bases unmatched. The germline V gene encodes CDR1 SGHRS and CDR2 YFSETQ.

This clone was observed a few times. The chain combines TRBV4-2 with TRBJ2-2, with 9 nucleotides matching TRBD2. J lost 5 bases, V lost 3 bases, and 10 bases had no gene match. The germline V gene encodes CDR1 LGHNA and CDR2 YNFKEQ. The length of the CDR3 is 17 residues. The CDR3 region has the DNA TGTGCCAGCAGCCACCTTAGCGGGAGAGGTATTACCGGGGAGCTGTTTTTT. Its protein is CASSHLSGRGITGELFF.

This chain uses TRBV10-3 with TRBJ2-5, with 11 bases that match TRBD2. This CDR3 has 18 amino acids. J was trimmed by 5 bases and V by 4 bases; bases with no gene match: 15. Germline V gene lookup returns CDR1 ENHRY and CDR2 SYGVKD. CDR3 region: CAISVPGGTSGSRETQYF. The CDR3 coding sequence is TGTGCCATCAGTGTCCCCGGGGGAACTAGCGGGAGTCGGGAGACCCAGTACTTC.

Concerning this clone: This sample also contains other DNA sequences that code for the same CDR3. The CDR3 sequence is CASSASGQETQYF. For the CDR3, the DNA is TGTGCCAGCAGCGCTAGCGGGCAAGAGACCCAGTACTTC. V and J are TRBV7-9 and TRBJ2-5; 8 nucleotides match TRBD2. J lost 2 bases, V lost 5 bases, and 1 base had no gene match. This CDR3 is built from 13 residues. Germline V gene lookup returns CDR1 SEHNR and CDR2 FQNEAQ (reference sequence).

There are a few counts of this clone. In nucleotides, the CDR3 is TGCGCCAGCAGCTCACGGACAGGGACCATTAACACCGGGGAGCTGTTTTTT. Amino acids: CASSSRTGTINTGELFF. This chain links TRBV4-3 with TRBJ2-2, with 8 bases fitting TRBD1. Losses at the gene ends were 5 bases for V and 2 bases for J; bases not matched to a gene: 10. Germline loops: CDR1 LGHNA, CDR2 YSLEER. CDR3 length: 17 residues.

This clone has more than one count but fewer than ten. Different DNA sequences within this sample yield the same CDR3. This rearrangement joins TRBV5-4 to TRBJ2-7; TRBD2 aligns across 14 bases. CDR1 and CDR2 (germline): SGHNT, YYREEE (reference sequence). The trim removed 4 bases at V and 0 bases at J, leaving 3 bases unmatched. The CDR3 is 16 amino acids. CDR3 in DNA: TGTGCCAGCAGCCCCGGGACTAGCGGGAGCTCCTACGAGCAGTACTTC. Translation: CASSPGTSGSSYEQYF.

This chain joins TRBV28 and TRBJ2-7; D is perhaps TRBD2 (6 bases). The CDR3 is 18 residues long. Germline assignment: CDR1 MDHEN and CDR2 SYDVKM. V was clipped by 8 bases and J by 0 bases, with 26 bases between them. The CDR3 DNA is TGTGCCAGCGTATGGCCGCTAGCGCATAGACTCAGCTCCTACGAGCAGTACTTC. This sequence encodes CASVWPLAHRLSSYEQYF.